In this sample, the clone carrying this T cell receptor (beta chain) turned up many times. The read terminates 3 residues ahead of where the CDR3 ends, so the germline J gene completes it. Repertoires were generated with immunoSEQ multiplex PCR, while TCRdb's copy carries only in-frame clones and drops some. The repertoire yields under 45,000 clones, none seen only once; the top ten contain around 9.5%. V shed 1 base and J shed 0 bases, with 5 bases lying between them. This CDR3 comprises 14 residues. The data were obtained in a study of T cell clonality in common variable immunodeficiency. V and J are TRBV12-3 or TRBV12-4 and TRBJ2-3; D unclear. The sample was peripheral blood mononuclear cells. This TCR was sampled from a person between 18 and 70 years old in good health. The CDR3 sequence: CASSLDFSTDTQYF. The part of the CDR3 DNA that was read is TGTGCCAGCAGTTTAGACTTTAGCACAGATACG.